This T cell receptor (beta chain) was observed in a study of blood T cell repertoires in COVID-19 (dated by TCRdb to the early 2020s). Regarding the research as a whole: The collaborator samples originated in the United States, Italy and Spain and spanned the acute and convalescent phases of COVID-19. The sample metadata nearly always contained a de-identified subject ID, COVID-19 status, age in years and sex. The repertoires were released in a freely available public database intended as a resource for research on the immune response to SARS-CoV-2. Where HLA class I and class II types were available, the types were taken from metadata supplied by the sample provider, not from assay-based typing. Subjects who had been exposed to COVID-19, were actively infected with it, or had recovered from it provided the deeply sampled blood TCRbeta repertoires that made up the dataset. The material from the prospective study consisted of cDNA or gDNA derived from T cells, B-cell-depleted T cells, or PBMCs. The samples were drawn from the first 160 participants of the ongoing ImmuneRACE study and from under 1,500 subjects provided by 6 global collaborators. General conclusions and limits of the study: The quantity of clinical and demographic metadata differed by source and by participant and was supplied without curation.

The CDR3, from cysteine to phenylalanine, totals 17 residues. The only DNA kept is the CDR3, 51 bases in frame from the first base. CDR1 and CDR2 were assigned from the germline V gene as SGHRS and YFSETQ. V loses 2 bases at its end and J loses 3 bases; junction bases beyond the gene matches: 9. The immunoSEQ Assay, a bias-controlled multiplex PCR, was used to amplify TCRbeta CDR3 regions from genomic DNA. In the original analysis: The number of nucleated cells in each sample was estimated by amplification of reference gene primers within the assay. To quantify the absolute abundance of each unique TCRbeta CDR3 rearrangement, sequence reads were collapsed and filtered. For each sample, productive Simpson clonality was calculated as the square root of Simpson's diversity index across productive rearrangements. In its TCRdb copy, this immuneACCESS table keeps in-frame sequences only and misses some clones. Where compared with another copy, unresolved V genes explain less than half of these, and the others have no known cause. That table is the source of V, J and clone size, and D and trimming were worked out from the DNA. The sample yields roughly 51,000 clones; roughly nine tenths were counted once. The ten largest clones capture approximately 7.6% of the sample.

The collaborating institutions used their own protocols to collect whole blood in K2EDTA tubes. For TCRbeta analysis, collaborators shipped samples in one of three forms: frozen whole blood, isolated PBMCs, or DNA extracted from either of those sample types. With respect to this clone: The clone's antigen remains unknown. Base qualities are missing; no much larger clone stands one base away.

The chain joins TRBV5-1 to TRBJ1-5; 9 bases in the junction line up with TRBD1. The specimen was peripheral blood. The receptor was derived from a woman in her sixties with active or convalescent COVID-19. The DNA sequence is as follows: TGCGCCAGCAGCTTACTTCCTACAGGGGGCGTCAATCAGCCCCAGCATTTT. This codes for CASSLLPTGGVNQPQHF.